The clone carrying this TCR beta chain has a count of ten or more. The TCR beta profiling, which covered VDJ combination and CDR3 sequence, was carried out using genomic DNA as the template. One entry per CDR3 protein results from TCRdb running MiXCR on the reads. The sample comprises approximately 160,000 distinct CDR3 sequences, just under 45% of which are singletons, and 1.1% rests with the top ten. Trimming left V 5 bases short and J 2 bases short, with 15 bases between. The CDR3 spans 15 residues. Looked up from germline, CDR1 is SGHTA and CDR2 is FQGNSA. This record belongs to a study of CD8+CD57+ T cells in acquired aplastic anemia. Study-level background: Healthy-donor CD4+ cells averaged around 10 million reads.

The clonotype comes from a human donor in good health. The sequenced material came from sorted CD4+, CD8+, or CD8+CD57+ T cells (not recorded which) from PBMCs. The chain carries TRBV7-2 and TRBJ1-1; perhaps TRBD1 as D (6 bases). DNA of the CDR3: TGTGCCAGCAGCCGACAGGCGACCGTAAACACTGAAGCTTTCTTT. Translating it yields CASSRQATVNTEAFF. Based on the CDR3 plus reference TRBV7-2 and TRBJ1-1, the full variable domain is GAGVSQSPSNKVTEKGKDVELRCDPISGHTALYWYRQSLGQGLEFLIYFQGNSAPDKSGLPSDRFSAERTGGSVSTLTIQRTQQEDSAVYLCASSRQATVNTEAFFGQGTRLTVV.